This T cell receptor (beta chain) comes out of a study of blood T cell repertoires in COVID-19 (TCRdb year 2020). Regarding the study in general: Samples covering the acute and convalescent phases of COVID-19 were provided by collaborators in the United States, Italy and Spain. The material from the prospective study consisted of cDNA or gDNA derived from T cells, B-cell-depleted T cells, or PBMCs. Subjects who had been exposed to COVID-19, were actively infected with it, or had recovered from it provided the deeply sampled blood TCRbeta repertoires that made up the dataset. The repertoires were made available in a free public database intended to serve as a resource for research on the immune response to SARS-CoV-2. The samples were drawn from the first 160 participants of the ongoing ImmuneRACE study and from over a thousand subjects provided by 6 global collaborators. Nearly every sample came with metadata listing a de-identified subject ID, COVID-19 status, age in years and sex. Where available, HLA class I and class II types were taken from metadata supplied by the sample provider and were not determined by assay-based typing. Beyond this particular receptor, the publication reports: The amount of clinical and demographic metadata varied by source and participant and was provided uncurated.

The immunoSEQ Assay, a bias-controlled multiplex PCR, was used to amplify TCRbeta CDR3 regions from genomic DNA. As for how the authors treated the data: Within the assay, amplification of reference gene primers was used to estimate how many nucleated cells each sample contained. Sequence reads were collapsed and filtered to measure the absolute abundance of every unique TCRbeta CDR3 rearrangement. For each sample, productive Simpson clonality was calculated as the square root of Simpson's diversity index across productive rearrangements. TCRdb carries this immuneACCESS record with in-frame sequences only. Its versions omit some clonotypes, under half of them owing to an unresolved V gene in the studies checked, with the rest unexplained. The V and J calls and clone size are taken from that table; D and trimming were inferred from the DNA. In all, the sample holds more than 150,000 clones, and 90% of those were seen once. The ten biggest clones cover approximately 0.56% of the sample.

The collaborating institutions used their own protocols to collect whole blood in K2EDTA tubes. For TCRbeta analysis, collaborators shipped samples in one of three forms: frozen whole blood, isolated PBMCs, or DNA extracted from either of those sample types. To note about this clone: Its antigen is unknown. No qualities accompany the bases; no much larger clone lies one base away.

Material for sequencing was peripheral blood. The source is a middle-aged man with acute or convalescent COVID-19.

The CDR3 in this case is CASSLGTNTGELFF. In nucleotide form, the sequence is TGTGCCAGCAGCTTGGGTACAAACACCGGGGAGCTGTTTTTT. The chain uses TRBV5-8 and TRBJ2-2; the D gene cannot be resolved reliably. The germline V gene sets CDR1 to SGHTS and CDR2 to YDEGEE. V loses 0 bases, J loses 2 bases, and the germline ends lie 5 bases apart. Inclusive of the bounding cysteine and phenylalanine, the CDR3 is 14 residues long. The retained sequence is limited to the CDR3, 42 bases, with the frame set at the first base.